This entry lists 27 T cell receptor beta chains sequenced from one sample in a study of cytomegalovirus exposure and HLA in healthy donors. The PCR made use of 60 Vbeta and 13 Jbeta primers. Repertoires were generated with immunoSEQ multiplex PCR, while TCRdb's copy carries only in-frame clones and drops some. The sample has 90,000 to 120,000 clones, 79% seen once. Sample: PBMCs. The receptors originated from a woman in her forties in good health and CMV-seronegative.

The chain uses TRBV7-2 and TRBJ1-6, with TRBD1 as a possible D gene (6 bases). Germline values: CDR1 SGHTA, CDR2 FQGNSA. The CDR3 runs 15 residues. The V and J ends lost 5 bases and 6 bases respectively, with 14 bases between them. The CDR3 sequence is CASSPPTGINSPLHF. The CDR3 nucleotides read TGTGCCAGCAGCCCCCCGACAGGCATTAATTCACCCCTCCACTTT. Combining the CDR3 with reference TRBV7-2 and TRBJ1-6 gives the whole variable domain GAGVSQSPSNKVTEKGKDVELRCDPISGHTALYWYRQSLGQGLEFLIYFQGNSAPDKSGLPSDRFSAERTGGSVSTLTIQRTQQEDSAVYLCASSPPTGINSPLHFGNGTRLTVT.

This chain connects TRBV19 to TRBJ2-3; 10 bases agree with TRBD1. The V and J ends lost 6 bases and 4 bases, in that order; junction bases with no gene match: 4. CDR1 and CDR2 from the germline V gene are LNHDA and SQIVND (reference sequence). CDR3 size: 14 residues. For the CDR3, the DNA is TGTGCCAGTAGGGCTGGACAGGGGGCAGATACGCAGTATTTT. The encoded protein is CASRAGQGADTQYF.

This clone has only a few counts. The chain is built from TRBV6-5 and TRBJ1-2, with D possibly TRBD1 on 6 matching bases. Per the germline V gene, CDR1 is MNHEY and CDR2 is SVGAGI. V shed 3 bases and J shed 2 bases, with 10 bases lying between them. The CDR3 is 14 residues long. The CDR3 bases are TGTGCCAGCAGTTATCTCACAGGGAACTATGGCTACACCTTC. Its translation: CASSYLTGNYGYTF.

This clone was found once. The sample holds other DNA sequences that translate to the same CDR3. The CDR3 DNA reads TGTGCCTGGAGTGGTGGGAGTGGAGATACGCAGTATTTT. This sequence encodes CAWSGGSGDTQYF. V usage is TRBV30 and J usage is TRBJ2-3; a weak D match, TRBD2 (5 bases). The V end lost 1 base, the J end lost 5 bases, and 10 bases lay between the germline ends. Germline lookup yields CDR1 GTSNPN and CDR2 SVGIG (reference sequence). This CDR3 has 13 amino acids.

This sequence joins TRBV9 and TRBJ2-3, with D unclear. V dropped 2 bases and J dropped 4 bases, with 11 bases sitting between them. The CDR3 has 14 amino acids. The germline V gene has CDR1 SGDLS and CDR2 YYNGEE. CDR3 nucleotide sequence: TGTGCCAGCAGCGTTTTAAGTGAGGCAGATACGCAGTATTTT. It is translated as CASSVLSEADTQYF.

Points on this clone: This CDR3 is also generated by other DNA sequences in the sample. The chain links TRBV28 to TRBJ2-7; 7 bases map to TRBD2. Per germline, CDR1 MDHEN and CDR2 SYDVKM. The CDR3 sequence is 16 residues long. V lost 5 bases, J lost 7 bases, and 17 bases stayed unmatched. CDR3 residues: CASSAGHGGRAREQYF. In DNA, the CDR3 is TGTGCCAGCAGTGCCGGGCATGGAGGGAGGGCTAGAGAGCAGTACTTC.

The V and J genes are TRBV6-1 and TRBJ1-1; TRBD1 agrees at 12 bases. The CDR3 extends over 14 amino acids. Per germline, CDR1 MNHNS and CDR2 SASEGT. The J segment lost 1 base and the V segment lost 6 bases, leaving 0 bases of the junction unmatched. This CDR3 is CASRGQGANTEAFF. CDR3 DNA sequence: TGTGCCAGCAGGGGACAGGGGGCGAACACTGAAGCTTTCTTT.

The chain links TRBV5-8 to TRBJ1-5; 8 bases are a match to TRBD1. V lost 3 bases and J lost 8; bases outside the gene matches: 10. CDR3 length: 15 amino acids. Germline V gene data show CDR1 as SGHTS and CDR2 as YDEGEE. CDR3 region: CASSSNRGMVEPQHF. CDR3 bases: TGTGCCAGCAGCTCAAACAGGGGGATGGTCGAGCCCCAGCATTTT.

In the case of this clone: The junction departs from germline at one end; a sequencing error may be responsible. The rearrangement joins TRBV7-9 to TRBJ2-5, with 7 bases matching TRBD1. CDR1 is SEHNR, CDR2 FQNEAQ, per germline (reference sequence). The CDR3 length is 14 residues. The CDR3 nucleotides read TGTTCCAGCAGCCCCTCAGGGGGAGAGGAGACCCAGTACTTC. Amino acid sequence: CSSSPSGGEETQYF.

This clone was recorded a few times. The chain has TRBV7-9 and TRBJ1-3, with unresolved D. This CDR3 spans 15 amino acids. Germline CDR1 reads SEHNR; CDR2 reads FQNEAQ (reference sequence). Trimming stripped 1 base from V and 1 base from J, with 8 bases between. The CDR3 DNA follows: TGTGCCAGCAGCTTAGACAGAGGGTCTGGAAACACCATATATTTT. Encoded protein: CASSLDRGSGNTIYF. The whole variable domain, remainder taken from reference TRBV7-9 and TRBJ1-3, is DTGVSQNPRHKITKRGQNVTFRCDPISEHNRLYWYRQTLGQGPEFLTYFQNEAQLEKSRLLSDRFSAERPKGSFSTLEIQRTEQGDSAMYLCASSLDRGSGNTIYFGEGSWLTVV.

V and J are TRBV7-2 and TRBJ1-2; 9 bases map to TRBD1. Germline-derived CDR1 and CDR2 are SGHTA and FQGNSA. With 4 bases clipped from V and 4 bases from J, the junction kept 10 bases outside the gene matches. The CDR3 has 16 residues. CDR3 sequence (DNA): TGTGCCAGCAGCTCTGACCGGGACAGGGCTACCTATGGCTACACCTTC. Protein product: CASSSDRDRATYGYTF.

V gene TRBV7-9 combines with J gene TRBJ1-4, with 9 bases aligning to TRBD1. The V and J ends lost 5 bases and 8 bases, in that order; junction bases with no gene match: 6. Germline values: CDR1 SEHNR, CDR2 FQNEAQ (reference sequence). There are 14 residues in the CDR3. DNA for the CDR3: TGTGCCAGCAGCCCACAGGGGGCTAGAGAAAAACTGTTTTTT. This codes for CASSPQGAREKLFF.

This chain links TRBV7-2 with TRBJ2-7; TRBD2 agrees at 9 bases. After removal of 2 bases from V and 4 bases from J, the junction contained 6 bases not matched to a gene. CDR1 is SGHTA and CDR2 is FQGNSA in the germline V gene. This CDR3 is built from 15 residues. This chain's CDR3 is CASSLRAGGEYEQYF. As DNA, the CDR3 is TGTGCCAGCAGCTTACGGGCGGGAGGGGAGTACGAGCAGTACTTC.

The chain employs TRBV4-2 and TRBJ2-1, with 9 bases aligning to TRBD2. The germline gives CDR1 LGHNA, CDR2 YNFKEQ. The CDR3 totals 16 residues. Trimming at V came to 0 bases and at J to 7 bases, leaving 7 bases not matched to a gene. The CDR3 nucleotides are TGTGCCAGCAGCCAAGAGGGTAGCGGGAGCAGGAATGAGCAGTTCTTC. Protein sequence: CASSQEGSGSRNEQFF.

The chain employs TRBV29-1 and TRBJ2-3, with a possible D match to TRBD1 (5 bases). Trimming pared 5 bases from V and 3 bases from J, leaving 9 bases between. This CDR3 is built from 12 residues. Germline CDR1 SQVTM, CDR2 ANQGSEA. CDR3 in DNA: TGCAGCGTTCGGCAGGGAACAGATACGCAGTATTTT. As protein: CSVRQGTDTQYF.

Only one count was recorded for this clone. The CDR3 region has the DNA TGCGCCAGCAGCTTGGAACAGGGAGCCAGGGAGACCCAGTACTTC. This sequence encodes CASSLEQGARETQYF. This sequence joins TRBV5-1 and TRBJ2-5, with D perhaps matching TRBD1 (6 bases). CDR3 length equals 15 residues. The V and J ends lost 0 bases and 5 bases respectively, with 14 bases between them. The germline CDR1 and CDR2 sequences are SGHRS and YFSETQ.

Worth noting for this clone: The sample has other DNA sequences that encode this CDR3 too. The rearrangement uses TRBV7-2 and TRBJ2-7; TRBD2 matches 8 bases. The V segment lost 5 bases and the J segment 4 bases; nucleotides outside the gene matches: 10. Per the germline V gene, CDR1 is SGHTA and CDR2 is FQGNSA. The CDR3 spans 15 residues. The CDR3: CASSLRTSSAYEQYF. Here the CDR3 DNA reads TGTGCCAGCAGCCTACGGACTAGCAGCGCGTACGAGCAGTACTTC.

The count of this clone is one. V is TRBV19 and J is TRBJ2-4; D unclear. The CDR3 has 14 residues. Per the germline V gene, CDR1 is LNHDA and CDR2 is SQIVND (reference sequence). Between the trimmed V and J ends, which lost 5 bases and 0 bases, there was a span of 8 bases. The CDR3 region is CASSPRLAKNIQYF. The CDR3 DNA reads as TGTGCCAGTAGTCCCCGACTAGCCAAAAACATTCAGTACTTC.

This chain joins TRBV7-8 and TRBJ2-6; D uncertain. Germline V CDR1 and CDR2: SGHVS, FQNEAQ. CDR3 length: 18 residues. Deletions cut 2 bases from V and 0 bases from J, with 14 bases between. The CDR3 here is CASSLLIRARSGANVLTF. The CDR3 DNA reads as TGTGCCAGCAGCTTACTGATCCGCGCCCGCTCTGGGGCCAACGTCCTGACTTTC. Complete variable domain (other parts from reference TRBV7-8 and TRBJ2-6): GAGVSQSPRYKVAKRGQDVALRCDPISGHVSLFWYQQALGQGPEFLTYFQNEAQLDKSGLPSDRFFAERPEGSVSTLKIQRTQQEDSAVYLCASSLLIRARSGANVLTFGAGSRLTVL.

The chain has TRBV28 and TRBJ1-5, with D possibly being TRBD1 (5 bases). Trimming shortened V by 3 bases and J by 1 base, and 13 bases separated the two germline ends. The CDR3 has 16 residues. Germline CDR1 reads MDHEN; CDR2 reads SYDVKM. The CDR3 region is CASSFLGDRSNQPQHF. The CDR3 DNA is TGTGCCAGCAGTTTTTTAGGGGATCGCAGCAATCAGCCCCAGCATTTT.

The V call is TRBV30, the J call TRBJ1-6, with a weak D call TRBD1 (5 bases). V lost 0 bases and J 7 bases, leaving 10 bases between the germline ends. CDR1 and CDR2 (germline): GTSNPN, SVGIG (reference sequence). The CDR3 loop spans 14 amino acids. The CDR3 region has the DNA TGTGCCTGGAGTGTATCCAGGGTGAATTCACCCCTCCACTTT. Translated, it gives CAWSVSRVNSPLHF.

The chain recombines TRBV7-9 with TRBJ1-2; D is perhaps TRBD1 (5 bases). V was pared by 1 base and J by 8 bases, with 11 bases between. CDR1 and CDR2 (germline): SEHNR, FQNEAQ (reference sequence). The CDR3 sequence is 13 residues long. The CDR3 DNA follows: TGTGCCAGCAGCTTAGAGGCAGGGTGGGGCTACACCTTC. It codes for CASSLEAGWGYTF. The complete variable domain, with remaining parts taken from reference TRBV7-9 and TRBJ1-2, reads DTGVSQNPRHKITKRGQNVTFRCDPISEHNRLYWYRQTLGQGPEFLTYFQNEAQLEKSRLLSDRFSAERPKGSFSTLEIQRTEQGDSAMYLCASSLEAGWGYTFGSGTRLTVV.

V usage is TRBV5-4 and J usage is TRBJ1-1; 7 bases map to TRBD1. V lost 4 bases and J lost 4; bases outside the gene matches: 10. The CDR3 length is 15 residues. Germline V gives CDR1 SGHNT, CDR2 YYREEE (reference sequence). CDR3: CASSGGGAYSTEAFF. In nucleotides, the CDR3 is TGTGCCAGCAGCGGAGGGGGCGCGTATTCCACTGAAGCTTTCTTT.

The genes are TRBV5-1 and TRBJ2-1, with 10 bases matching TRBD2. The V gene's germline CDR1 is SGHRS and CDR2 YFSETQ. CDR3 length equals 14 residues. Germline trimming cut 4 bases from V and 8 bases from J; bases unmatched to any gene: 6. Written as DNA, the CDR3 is TGCGCCAGCAGCCCCGGGACTAGCGCCGATGAGCAGTTCTTC. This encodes CASSPGTSADEQFF.

CDR3 nucleotide sequence: TGTGCCAGCAGCCTAACTGGGACAGGGATCGGAAACACCATATATTTT. This translates into CASSLTGTGIGNTIYF. V usage is TRBV7-8 and J usage is TRBJ1-3; 9 bases agree with TRBD1. Trimming took 5 bases from V and 4 from J; bases not matched to a gene: 9. The CDR3 loop spans 16 amino acids. Germline V CDR1 and CDR2: SGHVS, FQNEAQ.

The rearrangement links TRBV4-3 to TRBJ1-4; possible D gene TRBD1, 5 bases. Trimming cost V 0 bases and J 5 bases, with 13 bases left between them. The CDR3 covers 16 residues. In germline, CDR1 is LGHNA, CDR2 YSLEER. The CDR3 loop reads CASSQDTTGRNEKLFF. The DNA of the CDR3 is TGCGCCAGCAGCCAAGATACAACAGGAAGAAATGAAAAACTGTTTTTT.

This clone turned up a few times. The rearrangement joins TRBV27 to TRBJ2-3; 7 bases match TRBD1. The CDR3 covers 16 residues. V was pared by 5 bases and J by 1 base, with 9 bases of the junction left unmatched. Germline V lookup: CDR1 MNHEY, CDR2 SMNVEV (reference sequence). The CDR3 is CASSGWTGGGTDTQYF. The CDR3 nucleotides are TGTGCCAGCAGTGGTTGGACAGGTGGGGGCACAGATACGCAGTATTTT.